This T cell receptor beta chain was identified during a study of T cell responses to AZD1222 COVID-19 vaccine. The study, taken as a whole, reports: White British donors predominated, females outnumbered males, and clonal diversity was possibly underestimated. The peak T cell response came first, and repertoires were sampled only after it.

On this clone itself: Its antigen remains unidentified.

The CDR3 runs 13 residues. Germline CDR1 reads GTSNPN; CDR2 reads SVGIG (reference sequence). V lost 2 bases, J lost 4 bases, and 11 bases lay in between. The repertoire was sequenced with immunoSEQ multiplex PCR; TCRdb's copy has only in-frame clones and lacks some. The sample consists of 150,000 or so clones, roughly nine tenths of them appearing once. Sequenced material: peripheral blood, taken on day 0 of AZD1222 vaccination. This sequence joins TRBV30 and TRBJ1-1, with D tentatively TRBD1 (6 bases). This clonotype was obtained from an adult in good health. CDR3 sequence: CAWSLGGSTEAFF. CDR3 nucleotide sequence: TGTGCCTGGAGTCTAGGGGGTAGCACTGAAGCTTTCTTT. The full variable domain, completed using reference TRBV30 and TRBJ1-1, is SQTIHQWPATLVQPVGSPLSLECTVEGTSNPNLYWYRQAAGRGLQLLFYSVGIGQISSEVPQNLSASRPQDRQFILSSKKLLLSDSGFYLCAWSLGGSTEAFFGQGTRLTVV.